The source of this T cell receptor (beta chain) is a study of T cells after yellow fever vaccination. TCRdb ran MiXCR on the 5' RACE reads and lists one entry per CDR3 protein. The sample records about 320,000 distinct CDR3 sequences, roughly a tenth being singletons. The CDR3 sequence is 13 residues long. CDR1 and CDR2 from the germline V gene are SGHTA and FQGTGA. V lost 5 bases and J lost 0, with 7 bases in between. General study points: Researchers cautioned that FACS-sorted repertoires could harbor abundant clonotypes contaminating from the bulk population.

This clonotype was observed a few times. Its target is not known. The sample in question was CD4+ T cells sorted from PBMCs, obtained 45 days after the yellow fever booster vaccination. The origin of this receptor is a man between 18 and 35 years old who received the YFV17D yellow fever vaccine. This chain uses TRBV7-3 with TRBJ2-5, with D uncertain. This chain's CDR3 is CASSPRHQETQYF. CDR3 DNA: TGTGCCAGCAGCCCCCGGCACCAAGAGACCCAGTACTTC.